This T cell receptor (beta chain) was sequenced for a study of OX40 agonist ivuxolimab in advanced cancers. Across the study: Partial responses occurred in Three dose-escalation patients, one with hepatocellular carcinoma and two with cutaneous melanoma.

The CDR3 extends over 14 amino acids. V lost 3 bases to trimming and J lost 4 bases, with 10 bases between them. The germline V gene encodes CDR1 KGHSH and CDR2 LQKENI. Repertoires were generated with immunoSEQ multiplex PCR, while TCRdb's copy carries only in-frame clones and drops some. The sample has about 42,000 clones, 70% to 90% seen once. This rearrangement joins TRBV18 to TRBJ1-3, with a possible D match to TRBD1 (5 bases). This specimen consisted of CD4+ or CD8+ T cells sorted from blood, obtained in a trial of the OX40 agonist ivuxolimab. This clonotype was sampled from an adult with an advanced solid tumor such as melanoma, head and neck, liver or kidney cancer. The CDR3 bases are TGTGCCAGCTCACCTGACCGACAGGGAAACACCATATATTTT. Its translation: CASSPDRQGNTIYF.